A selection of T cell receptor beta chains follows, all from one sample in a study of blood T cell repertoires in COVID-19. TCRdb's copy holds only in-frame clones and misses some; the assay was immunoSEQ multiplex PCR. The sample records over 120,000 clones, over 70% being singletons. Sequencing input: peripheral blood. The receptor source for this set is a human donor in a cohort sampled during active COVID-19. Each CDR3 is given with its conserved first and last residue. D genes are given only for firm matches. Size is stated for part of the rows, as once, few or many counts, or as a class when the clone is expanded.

CDR3nt: TGTGCCAGCAGCTTAGTGGGGAGGACTGGGGAGACCCAGTACTTC
CDR3aa: CASSLVGRTGETQYF
j_gene: TRBJ2-5
d_gene: .
abundance: .
v_gene: TRBV7-2

CDR3nt: TGTGCCAGCAGCACGGGACTGAGCTCCTACAATGAGCAGTTCTTC
CDR3aa: CASSTGLSSYNEQFF
j_gene: TRBJ2-1
d_gene: .
abundance: .
v_gene: TRBV5-6

CDR3nt: TGTGCCAGCAGCTTAGGGCTAGCGAACACCGGGGAGCTGTTTTTT
CDR3aa: CASSLGLANTGELFF
j_gene: TRBJ2-2
d_gene: .
abundance: few
v_gene: TRBV7-2

CDR3nt: TGTGCCAGCAGCCTGGGAACGGGACAGGTGAATGAAAAACTGTTTTTT
CDR3aa: CASSLGTGQVNEKLFF
j_gene: TRBJ1-4
d_gene: TRBD1
abundance: .
v_gene: TRBV11-1

CDR3nt: TGTGCCAGCAGTTACGGGACAGGGACCGAGCAGTACTTC
CDR3aa: CASSYGTGTEQYF
j_gene: TRBJ2-7
d_gene: TRBD1
abundance: .
v_gene: TRBV2

CDR3nt: TGTGCCAGCAGCTTTGGAGCCATTGGGTACAATGAGCAGTTCTTC
CDR3aa: CASSFGAIGYNEQFF
j_gene: TRBJ2-1
d_gene: .
abundance: .
v_gene: TRBV11-3

CDR3nt: TGTGCCAGCAGTGCGGAAGGGAGGGGGTCCCAAGAGACCCAGTACTTC
CDR3aa: CASSAEGRGSQETQYF
j_gene: TRBJ2-5
d_gene: .
abundance: .
v_gene: TRBV7-2

CDR3nt: TGTGCCATCAGTGAGTCGGGCAGGGAACATGGCTACACCTTC
CDR3aa: CAISESGREHGYTF
j_gene: TRBJ1-2
d_gene: .
abundance: .
v_gene: TRBV10-3

CDR3nt: TGCGCCAGCAGCTTGGAACACCTGAACACTGAAGCTTTCTTT
CDR3aa: CASSLEHLNTEAFF
j_gene: TRBJ1-1
d_gene: .
abundance: .
v_gene: TRBV5-1

CDR3nt: TGCGCCAGCAGCTTACAGGGAAGAAGTGGCTACACCTTC
CDR3aa: CASSLQGRSGYTF
j_gene: TRBJ1-2
d_gene: .
abundance: .
v_gene: TRBV5-1

CDR3nt: TGTGCCAGCAGTTCCTCCGGGGAGCTGTTTTTT
CDR3aa: CASSSSGELFF
j_gene: TRBJ2-2
d_gene: .
abundance: .
v_gene: TRBV6-5

CDR3nt: TGTGCCAGTAGTAAGCGACAGGGAAGCACTGAAGCTTTCTTT
CDR3aa: CASSKRQGSTEAFF
j_gene: TRBJ1-1
d_gene: TRBD1
abundance: .
v_gene: TRBV19

CDR3nt: TGTGCCAGCAGCTTAGAAGGGGGTGGAGATTCACCCCTCCACTTT
CDR3aa: CASSLEGGGDSPLHF
j_gene: TRBJ1-6
d_gene: .
abundance: .
v_gene: TRBV7-2

CDR3nt: TGTGCCAGCAGGAGGACAGGGGGCGAGACCCAGTACTTC
CDR3aa: CASRRTGGETQYF
j_gene: TRBJ2-5
d_gene: TRBD1
abundance: .
v_gene: TRBV6-6

CDR3nt: TGTGCCAGCAGCTTAGGGACAGGCGATGAGCAGTTCTTC
CDR3aa: CASSLGTGDEQFF
j_gene: TRBJ2-1
d_gene: TRBD1
abundance: .
v_gene: TRBV5-5

CDR3nt: TGCGCCAGCAGCCAAGGTATACCCGGGACAGGGAGCAATCAGCCCCAGCATTTT
CDR3aa: CASSQGIPGTGSNQPQHF
j_gene: TRBJ1-5
d_gene: TRBD1
abundance: .
v_gene: TRBV4-3

CDR3nt: TGTGCCAGCACCCCAGTCGGTGGTAAGAACCCGGGAAACATTCAGTACTTC
CDR3aa: CASTPVGGKNPGNIQYF
j_gene: TRBJ2-4
d_gene: .
abundance: .
v_gene: TRBV7-2

CDR3nt: TGTGCCAGCAGTTACTTCCCAGACTACGAGCAGTACTTC
CDR3aa: CASSYFPDYEQYF
j_gene: TRBJ2-7
d_gene: .
abundance: once
v_gene: TRBV6-5

CDR3nt: TGTGCCAGCAGGTGGACAGGGACGCCCGAAGCTTTCTTT
CDR3aa: CASRWTGTPEAFF
j_gene: TRBJ1-1
d_gene: TRBD1
abundance: once
v_gene: TRBV7-2

CDR3nt: TGCGCCAGCAGCTTACAGTATACGAACACTGAAGCTTTCTTT
CDR3aa: CASSLQYTNTEAFF
j_gene: TRBJ1-1
d_gene: .
abundance: .
v_gene: TRBV5-1

CDR3nt: TGCAGCGTTGGGGGGGACAGTAGAGAGACCCAGTACTTC
CDR3aa: CSVGGDSRETQYF
j_gene: TRBJ2-5
d_gene: .
abundance: .
v_gene: TRBV29-1

CDR3nt: TGTGCCAGCAGGTCACGAGGTGGCGTACTAGCGGTTAAACACACAGATACGCAGTATTTT
CDR3aa: CASRSRGGVLAVKHTDTQYF
j_gene: TRBJ2-3
d_gene: TRBD2
abundance: .
v_gene: TRBV27

CDR3nt: TGTGCCAGCAGCTTATACTCCGGGACAGGAGAATCTGGGGCCAACGTCCTGACTTTC
CDR3aa: CASSLYSGTGESGANVLTF
j_gene: TRBJ2-6
d_gene: TRBD1
abundance: .
v_gene: TRBV7-8

CDR3nt: TGCGCCAGCAGCCAAGAGCTAGCGGGAGCGGATGAGCAGTTCTTC
CDR3aa: CASSQELAGADEQFF
j_gene: TRBJ2-1
d_gene: TRBD2
abundance: .
v_gene: TRBV4-3

CDR3nt: TGTGCCAGCAGTACCAAGGGACTGCCGAACACTGAAGCTTTCTTT
CDR3aa: CASSTKGLPNTEAFF
j_gene: TRBJ1-1
d_gene: .
abundance: .
v_gene: TRBV3-1/TRBV3-2

CDR3nt: TGTGCCAGTAGCCCACAACAGGGTATTGACTATGGCTACACCTTC
CDR3aa: CASSPQQGIDYGYTF
j_gene: TRBJ1-2
d_gene: .
abundance: .
v_gene: TRBV19

CDR3nt: TGCAGCGCTGGACTATCCTACAATGAGCAGTTCTTC
CDR3aa: CSAGLSYNEQFF
j_gene: TRBJ2-1
d_gene: .
abundance: few
v_gene: TRBV29-1

CDR3nt: TGTGCCAGCTCAGCCCGACTAGCGGGGGGGCGGACTCAAGAGACCCAGTACTTC
CDR3aa: CASSARLAGGRTQETQYF
j_gene: TRBJ2-5
d_gene: TRBD2
abundance: .
v_gene: TRBV18

CDR3nt: TGTGCCAGTAGTTCGACAGGCGAGGAAAAACTGTTTTTT
CDR3aa: CASSSTGEEKLFF
j_gene: TRBJ1-4
d_gene: .
abundance: .
v_gene: TRBV19

CDR3nt: TGTGCCAGCAGCGCCGGTCGTTACTCTGGGGCCAACGTCCTGACTTTC
CDR3aa: CASSAGRYSGANVLTF
j_gene: TRBJ2-6
d_gene: .
abundance: .
v_gene: TRBV7-8

CDR3nt: TGCAGTGCTAGTAAGGGGTACCAAGAGACCCAGTACTTC
CDR3aa: CSASKGYQETQYF
j_gene: TRBJ2-5
d_gene: .
abundance: .
v_gene: TRBV20-1

CDR3nt: TGTGCCAGCAGCTTAGCTGCCCGGACTAGCCAAGAGACCCAGTACTTC
CDR3aa: CASSLAARTSQETQYF
j_gene: TRBJ2-5
d_gene: TRBD2
abundance: .
v_gene: TRBV7-9

CDR3nt: TGTGCCAGCTCACCGACACGGGGGGAAGCTTTCTTT
CDR3aa: CASSPTRGEAFF
j_gene: TRBJ1-1
d_gene: .
abundance: .
v_gene: TRBV18

CDR3nt: TGCAGTGCTCCCAGGGAAACTGAAGCTTTCTTT
CDR3aa: CSAPRETEAFF
j_gene: TRBJ1-1
d_gene: .
abundance: .
v_gene: TRBV20-1

CDR3nt: TGTGCCAGCAGCTTGGAGGGGGAGGGTGAGCAGTTCTTC
CDR3aa: CASSLEGEGEQFF
j_gene: TRBJ2-1
d_gene: .
abundance: .
v_gene: TRBV5-4

CDR3nt: TGTGCCAGCTCACCAGCCAGGGGGGACTTATATGGCTACACCTTC
CDR3aa: CASSPARGDLYGYTF
j_gene: TRBJ1-2
d_gene: TRBD1
abundance: .
v_gene: TRBV18

CDR3nt: TGTGCCAGCAGTGAAGGGACAGGGGGTGGAAACACCATATATTTT
CDR3aa: CASSEGTGGGNTIYF
j_gene: TRBJ1-3
d_gene: TRBD1
abundance: many
v_gene: TRBV6-1

CDR3nt: TGTGCCAGCAGTTATCTGCTCGGGACTAGCGGGAGTGAAGTGGAGCTGTTTTTT
CDR3aa: CASSYLLGTSGSEVELFF
j_gene: TRBJ2-2
d_gene: TRBD2
abundance: few
v_gene: TRBV6-2/TRBV6-3

CDR3nt: TGTGCCAGTAGCCCGGGGGTATCAATTTCCTACGAGCAGTACTTC
CDR3aa: CASSPGVSISYEQYF
j_gene: TRBJ2-7
d_gene: .
abundance: once
v_gene: TRBV19

CDR3nt: TGCGCCAGCAGCTTGGTTCTCACAGCTGAAGCTTTCTTT
CDR3aa: CASSLVLTAEAFF
j_gene: TRBJ1-1
d_gene: .
abundance: once
v_gene: TRBV5-1

CDR3nt: TGTGCCAGCAGCGTAGCGGCCAGGGGATATGGCTACACCTTC
CDR3aa: CASSVAARGYGYTF
j_gene: TRBJ1-2
d_gene: .
abundance: .
v_gene: TRBV9

CDR3nt: TGTGCCAGCAGCCCAGACAGGAGCAATCAGCCCCAGCATTTT
CDR3aa: CASSPDRSNQPQHF
j_gene: TRBJ1-5
d_gene: .
abundance: .
v_gene: TRBV9

CDR3nt: TGTGCCAGCAGCCAAGGACTAGCGGGGGGGAATGAGCAGTTCTTC
CDR3aa: CASSQGLAGGNEQFF
j_gene: TRBJ2-1
d_gene: TRBD2
abundance: .
v_gene: TRBV3-1/TRBV3-2

CDR3nt: TGTGCCAGCACTCCCGACAGGAGGAACACTGAAGCTTTCTTT
CDR3aa: CASTPDRRNTEAFF
j_gene: TRBJ1-1
d_gene: .
abundance: once
v_gene: TRBV13

CDR3nt: TGTGCCAGCAGCCGAGGACAGGGCGATAATCAGCCCCAGCATTTT
CDR3aa: CASSRGQGDNQPQHF
j_gene: TRBJ1-5
d_gene: TRBD1
abundance: few
v_gene: TRBV11-3

CDR3nt: TGTGCCAGCAGCCTCGGACAGATAGCCAATTCACCCCTCCACTTT
CDR3aa: CASSLGQIANSPLHF
j_gene: TRBJ1-6
d_gene: .
abundance: .
v_gene: TRBV3-1/TRBV3-2

CDR3nt: TGCGCCAGCAGCCAAGAACCCCAGCAGGGTCGGGGCTACACCTTC
CDR3aa: CASSQEPQQGRGYTF
j_gene: TRBJ1-2
d_gene: .
abundance: .
v_gene: TRBV4-3

CDR3nt: TGTGCCAGCTCACCAGGGGGGAATAACTATGGCTACACCTTC
CDR3aa: CASSPGGNNYGYTF
j_gene: TRBJ1-2
d_gene: .
abundance: .
v_gene: TRBV18

CDR3nt: TGTGCCAGTAACCAGGGGGCGGACGCCGGGGAGCTGTTTTTT
CDR3aa: CASNQGADAGELFF
j_gene: TRBJ2-2
d_gene: TRBD1
abundance: .
v_gene: TRBV19

CDR3nt: TGTGCCAGCAGTCCCCGACAGGGGGCTGGGTATGGCTACACCTTC
CDR3aa: CASSPRQGAGYGYTF
j_gene: TRBJ1-2
d_gene: TRBD1
abundance: .
v_gene: TRBV7-2

CDR3nt: TGTGCCAGCAGTGGGGCAGGGCGACTAGCGGGTAATGAGCAGTTCTTC
CDR3aa: CASSGAGRLAGNEQFF
j_gene: TRBJ2-1
d_gene: TRBD2
abundance: once
v_gene: TRBV27

CDR3nt: TGTGCCAGCAGTTACTCGGGCGATCAGCCCCAGCATTTT
CDR3aa: CASSYSGDQPQHF
j_gene: TRBJ1-5
d_gene: .
abundance: .
v_gene: TRBV6-5

CDR3nt: TGTGCCAGCAACCTCCCGGGCACTGAAGCTTTCTTT
CDR3aa: CASNLPGTEAFF
j_gene: TRBJ1-1
d_gene: .
abundance: .
v_gene: TRBV3-1/TRBV3-2

CDR3nt: TGTGCCAGCAGCTTGGAGGGGGGGACTCCGCGCAATGGCTACACCTTC
CDR3aa: CASSLEGGTPRNGYTF
j_gene: TRBJ1-2
d_gene: .
abundance: .
v_gene: TRBV5-4

CDR3nt: TGTGCCAGCGCCGATCTAGGGGCTTCGAGCACCGGGGAGCTGTTTTTT
CDR3aa: CASADLGASSTGELFF
j_gene: TRBJ2-2
d_gene: .
abundance: once
v_gene: TRBV7-2

CDR3nt: TGTGCCAGTAGTTCGCGGGAGAGGGGCGGGGAGCTGTTTTTT
CDR3aa: CASSSRERGGELFF
j_gene: TRBJ2-2
d_gene: TRBD2
abundance: .
v_gene: TRBV19

CDR3nt: TGTGCCAGCAGTGAAAGGCGGGGGGGGACCGGGGAGCTGTTTTTT
CDR3aa: CASSERRGGTGELFF
j_gene: TRBJ2-2
d_gene: TRBD2
abundance: .
v_gene: TRBV6-1

CDR3nt: TGTGCCAGCAGCTTGGCCGCCGTCTCGAGTAATCAGCCCCAGCATTTT
CDR3aa: CASSLAAVSSNQPQHF
j_gene: TRBJ1-5
d_gene: .
abundance: .
v_gene: TRBV5-5

CDR3nt: TGTGCCTGGAGTAAAGCGGGAGGAGAGACCCAGTACTTC
CDR3aa: CAWSKAGGETQYF
j_gene: TRBJ2-5
d_gene: TRBD2
abundance: .
v_gene: TRBV30

CDR3nt: TGCGCCAGCAGCATGACTAGCGGGAACTCTGGGGCCAACGTCCTGACTTTC
CDR3aa: CASSMTSGNSGANVLTF
j_gene: TRBJ2-6
d_gene: TRBD2
abundance: .
v_gene: TRBV5-1